At least ten counts were recorded for the clone carrying this T cell receptor beta chain. To make TCR beta libraries, researchers used iRepertoire HTBI primers and Arm-PCR of CDR3 regions. TCRdb recomputed calls from the multiplex PCR reads with MiXCR, one row per CDR3 protein. The table lists 350,000 to 450,000 distinct CDR3 sequences, over 15% of them singletons, with around 27% in the top ten. The record originates from a study of regulatory T cells in long-lasting Graves disease. This CDR3 is built from 15 residues. The ends lost 8 bases at V and 2 bases at J; junction bases unmatched: 3. Germline V CDR1 and CDR2: SGHAT, FQNNGV. Time point here: newly diagnosed GD, antithyroid drugs for less than 3 months. From PBMCs, RNA was extracted and then used to make the TCR library. EDTA tubes received approximately 9 milliliters of drawn peripheral blood. The data also belong to a second study, concerning T cells in Graves' hyperthyroidism and ophthalmopathy.

Here the sequenced sample was peripheral blood mononuclear cells (PBMCs), taken at new diagnosis, from a patient treated with antithyroid drugs. This TCR was recovered from a man aged 35 to 55 with Graves disease. V gene TRBV11-2 combines with J gene TRBJ2-1, with 13 bases that match TRBD2. The chain's CDR3 is CASFGLAGAYNEQFF. In DNA, the CDR3 is TGTGCCAGCTTCGGACTAGCGGGGGCCTACAATGAGCAGTTCTTC.